This T cell receptor beta chain appears in the sequencing data of a study of OX40 agonist ivuxolimab in advanced cancers. Study details: The drug used for patients, ivuxolimab, was an agonistic anti-OX40 (CD134) antibody. The eligibility criteria allowed prior anti-PD-1, anti-PD-L1 or anti-CTLA-4 therapy, and approximately 42% had some. Among those treated, three patients had partial responses, one with hepatocellular carcinoma and two with cutaneous melanoma.

Germline CDR1 is SSHAT and CDR2 is FNYEAQ (reference sequence). The CDR3 has 11 amino acids. V gave up 8 bases and J gave up 5 bases, with 9 bases separating them. Measured with immunoSEQ multiplex PCR; TCRdb has only the in-frame clones, and not every one. This repertoire shows some 70,000 clones, roughly 83% found once; its top ten account for around 1.4%. The chain links TRBV7-7 to TRBJ2-5; D gene uncertain. The receptor's source is an adult with an advanced solid tumor such as melanoma, head and neck, liver or kidney cancer. The material sequenced was CD4+ or CD8+ T cells sorted from blood, taken in a trial of the OX40 agonist ivuxolimab. For the CDR3, the DNA is TGTGCCAGCGGCAGCCGGGAGACCCAGTACTTC. This codes for CASGSRETQYF.